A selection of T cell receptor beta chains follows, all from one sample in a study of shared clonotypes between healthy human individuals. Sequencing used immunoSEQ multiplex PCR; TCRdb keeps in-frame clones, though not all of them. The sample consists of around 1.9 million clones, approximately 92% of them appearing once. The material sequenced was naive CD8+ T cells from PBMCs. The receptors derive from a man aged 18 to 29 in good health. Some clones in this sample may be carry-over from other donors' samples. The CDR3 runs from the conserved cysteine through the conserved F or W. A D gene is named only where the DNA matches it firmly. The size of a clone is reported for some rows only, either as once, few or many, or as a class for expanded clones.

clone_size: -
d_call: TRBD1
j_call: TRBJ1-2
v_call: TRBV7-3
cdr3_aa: CASSSGTGLEGYTF
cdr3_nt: TGTGCCAGCAGCTCCGGGACAGGGCTGGAGGGCTACACCTTC

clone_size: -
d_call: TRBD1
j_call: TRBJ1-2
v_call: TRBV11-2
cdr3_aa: CASSLGTAYGYTF
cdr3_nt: TGTGCCAGCAGCCTAGGGACAGCCTATGGCTACACCTTC

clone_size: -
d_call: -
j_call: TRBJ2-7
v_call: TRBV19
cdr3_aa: CASSIREQAYEQYF
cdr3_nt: TGTGCCAGTAGTATCCGGGAGCAGGCCTACGAGCAGTACTTC

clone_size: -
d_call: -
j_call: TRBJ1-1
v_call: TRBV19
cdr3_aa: CASSIEGMGAFF
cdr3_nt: TGTGCCAGTAGTATAGAGGGGATGGGAGCTTTCTTT

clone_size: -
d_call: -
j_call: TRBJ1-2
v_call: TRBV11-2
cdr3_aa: CASSLGGGTYGYTF
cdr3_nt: TGTGCCAGCAGCTTAGGAGGGGGGACCTATGGCTACACCTTC

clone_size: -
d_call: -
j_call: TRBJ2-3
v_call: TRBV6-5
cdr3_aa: CASSFGVTDTQYF
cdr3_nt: TGTGCCAGCAGTTTCGGTGTGACAGATACGCAGTATTTT

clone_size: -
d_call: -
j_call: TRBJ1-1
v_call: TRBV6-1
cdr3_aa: CASSEWLAGWEGADNTEAFF
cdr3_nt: TGTGCCAGCAGTGAATGGCTCGCTGGTTGGGAAGGGGCCGATAACACTGAAGCTTTCTTT

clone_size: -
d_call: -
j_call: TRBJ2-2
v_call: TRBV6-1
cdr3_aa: CATSLGWGSDGELFF
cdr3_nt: TGTGCCACCTCTCTAGGTTGGGGATCCGACGGGGAGCTGTTTTTT

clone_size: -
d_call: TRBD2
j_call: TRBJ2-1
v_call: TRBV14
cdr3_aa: CASSQELTSGDREQFF
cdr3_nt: TGTGCCAGCAGCCAAGAGTTGACTAGCGGAGACAGGGAGCAGTTCTTC

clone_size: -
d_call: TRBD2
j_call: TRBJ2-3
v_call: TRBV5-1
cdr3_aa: CASSGSQLAGTDTQYF
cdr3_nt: TGCGCCAGCAGCGGATCTCAACTAGCGGGGACAGATACGCAGTATTTT

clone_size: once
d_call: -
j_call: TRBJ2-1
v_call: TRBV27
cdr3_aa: CASSLAGHEQFF
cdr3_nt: TGTGCCAGCAGTTTAGCGGGGCATGAGCAGTTCTTC

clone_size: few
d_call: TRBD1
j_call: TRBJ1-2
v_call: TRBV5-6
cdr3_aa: CASSFWTGGNYGYTF
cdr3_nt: TGTGCCAGCAGCTTCTGGACAGGGGGGAACTATGGCTACACCTTC

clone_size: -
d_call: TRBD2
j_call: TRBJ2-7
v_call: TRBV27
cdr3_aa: CASSVSSGESSYEQYF
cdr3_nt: TGTGCCAGCAGTGTTTCTAGCGGGGAAAGCTCCTACGAGCAGTACTTC

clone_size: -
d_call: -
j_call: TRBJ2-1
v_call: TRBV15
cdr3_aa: CATSSIRGDDEQFF
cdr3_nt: TGTGCCACCAGCAGCATCAGGGGGGACGATGAGCAGTTCTTC

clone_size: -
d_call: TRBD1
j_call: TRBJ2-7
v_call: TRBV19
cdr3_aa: CASSSWGTGDEQYF
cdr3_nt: TGTGCCAGTAGTTCATGGGGTACAGGGGACGAGCAGTACTTC

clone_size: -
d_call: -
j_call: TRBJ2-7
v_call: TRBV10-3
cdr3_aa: CAISERGTSYEQYF
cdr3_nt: TGTGCCATCAGTGAGCGGGGCACCTCCTACGAGCAGTACTTC

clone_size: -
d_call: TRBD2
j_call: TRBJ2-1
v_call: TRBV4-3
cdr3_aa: CASSRGLAVYNEQFF
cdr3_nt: TGCGCCAGCAGCCGGGGACTAGCGGTCTACAATGAGCAGTTCTTC

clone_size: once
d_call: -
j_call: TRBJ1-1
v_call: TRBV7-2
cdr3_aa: CASSVTVFEAFF
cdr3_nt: TGTGCCAGCAGCGTGACAGTTTTTGAAGCTTTCTTT

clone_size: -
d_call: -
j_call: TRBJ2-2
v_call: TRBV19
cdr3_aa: CASSSRFLPVAGELFF
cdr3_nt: TGTGCCAGTAGTTCGCGCTTTCTCCCTGTCGCCGGGGAGCTGTTTTTT

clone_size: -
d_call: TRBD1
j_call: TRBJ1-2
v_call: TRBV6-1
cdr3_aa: CASRGGASYGYTF
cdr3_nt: TGTGCCAGCAGAGGGGGCGCGAGCTATGGCTACACCTTC

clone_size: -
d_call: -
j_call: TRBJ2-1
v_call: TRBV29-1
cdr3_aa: CSVRQIGNEQFF
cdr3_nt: TGCAGCGTTCGGCAAATAGGAAATGAGCAGTTCTTC

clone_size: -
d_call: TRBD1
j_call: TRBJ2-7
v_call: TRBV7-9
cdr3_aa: CASSLVVAGPGGEQYF
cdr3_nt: TGTGCCAGCAGCTTAGTTGTCGCAGGGCCAGGGGGTGAGCAGTACTTC